This T cell receptor (beta chain) was sequenced in a study of blood T cell repertoires in COVID-19. Study background: Italy, Spain and the United States were the sources of the convalescent and acute COVID-19 samples.

The authors' processing: Estimation of nucleated cell counts was performed using reference gene primer amplification. The method was immunoSEQ multiplex PCR; TCRdb's version includes in-frame clones alone and lacks a portion of them. V and J calls and clone size are given by that table; D and trimming were obtained from the DNA. The sample includes around 70,000 clones, 88% of them seen just once. The CDR3 runs 15 residues. The V gene lost 5 bases and the J gene lost 2 bases, with 15 bases spanning the gap. Germline V gives CDR1 LNHDA, CDR2 SQIVND (reference sequence). Sample: peripheral blood. This clonotype was sampled from an elderly woman with active or convalescent COVID-19. The chain couples TRBV19 to TRBJ1-2; D remains ambiguous. DNA of the CDR3: TGTGCCAGTAGTGTCAACAGAGTAACCAACTATGGCTACACCTTC. Protein: CASSVNRVTNYGYTF.